This T cell receptor beta chain derives from a study of T cell responses to AZD1222 COVID-19 vaccine (dated by TCRdb to about 2021). For the wider study: AZD1222 recipients given second doses at about 4 weeks or at about 12 weeks were pooled, since spike-specific TCR depth and breadth were not found to differ between the two schedules. A total of 240 or so trial participants underwent TCR sequencing, of whom some 200 had received two doses of AZD1222 and 26 had received two doses of the MenACWY control vaccine. Trial participants were enrolled by age into subgroups of 18-55, 56-69 and 70-plus years, and about 150, 27 and 61 TCR-sequenced participants, respectively, were included in these subgroups. Overall study results and their limits: Spike-specific TCR breadth and depth rose significantly after two AZD1222 doses compared with day 0 and with MenACWY recipients. Participants were mostly white British and included more females than males, and it was suggested by the authors that clonal diversity may have been underestimated. Reportedly, almost half of the unique spike-specific TCRs recognized epitopes lying outside the regions that are mutated in the B.1.351 and B.1.1.7 variants. Because no day 14 peak-response samples were available, the repertoires could be characterized only after the peak T cell response. The 56-69-year group was small, and its depth increase did not reach significance, likely because of low power. CD4 TCRs associated with the vaccine covered the entire spike protein, and the dominant responses were in regions 160-218 and 743-854. Only six or seven AZD1222 recipients were SARS-CoV-2 seropositive at baseline, limiting conclusions about previously exposed vaccinees.

Concerning this clone: Its antigen remains undetermined. Nothing much larger sits one base from this clone, and base qualities are not available.

The CDR3 regions of human TCRbeta chains were subjected to immunosequencing. Concerning the study's data processing: TCRs in the repertoires were compared against a reference library of SARS-CoV-2-specific TCRs that had been generated with the MIRA antigen-specificity platform. Breadth was defined as the fraction of unique TCRs that were SARS-CoV-2-associated, and depth was defined as the fraction of total T cells that were SARS-CoV-2-associated. Using the MIRA data, each spike-specific TCR was assigned both to the spike region to which the TCR was reactive and to a CD4 or CD8 class. Log10-transformed breadth and depth values were compared by one-way ANOVA with Sidak's multiple comparisons tests. TCRdb's version of the immuneACCESS table is confined to in-frame rearrangements and falls short of the full clone set. An unresolved V gene accounts for under half of the shortfall where checked; the remainder is of unknown origin. V and J calls and clone size are given by that table; D and trimming were obtained from the DNA. Recorded for this sample are about 130,000 clones; roughly 94% of them occurred a single time. The ten biggest clones cover 1.5% to 2% of the sample.

The time point label of this sample denotes: baseline before first vaccination. The vaccinee samples were drawn from two UK trials, COV001 and COV002, one of which was a single-blind randomized controlled phase 2/3 trial testing AZD1222 (ChAdOx1 nCoV-19) in healthy adults. Trial participant PBMC samples were collected at day 0 and day 28 after the second dose for TCRbeta chain sequencing. The TCR sequence derives from an adult in good health. Sequencing was performed on peripheral blood, taken on day 0 of AZD1222 vaccination.

This receptor carries the CDR3 CASTRRLAGTGETQYF. Read as DNA, the sequence is TGTGCCAGCACCCGCAGACTAGCGGGGACGGGAGAGACCCAGTACTTC. This chain is built from TRBV7-2 and TRBJ2-5; TRBD2 aligns with 11 central bases. V is pruned by 7 bases and J by 4 bases, leaving 11 bases of the junction without a gene match. In the germline V gene, CDR1 corresponds to SGHTA and CDR2 to FQGNSA. Measured from the cysteine to the phenylalanine, the CDR3 is 16 residues long. The read is trimmed to its CDR3 DNA, 48 bases read in frame from base 1. With all but the CDR3 taken from the reference TRBV7-2 and TRBJ2-5 genes, the full variable domain is: GAGVSQSPSNKVTEKGKDVELRCDPISGHTALYWYRQSLGQGLEFLIYFQGNSAPDKSGLPSDRFSAERTGGSVSTLTIQRTQQEDSAVYLCASTRRLAGTGETQYFGPGTRLLVL.